A single sample gave rise to the 2 T cell receptor beta chains below, sequenced in a study of T cells in Graves' hyperthyroidism and ophthalmopathy. Authors of the study amplified TCR beta CDR3 regions from RNA transcripts. During a first-round RT-PCR of the TCR CDR3, the HTBI primer set was used. TCRdb ran MiXCR on the multiplex PCR reads and lists one entry per CDR3 protein. The table shows some 690,000 distinct CDR3 sequences, with 15% to 20% occurring only once. Sequencing was carried out using blood. All receptors come from a man in his fifties with Graves' hyperthyroidism.

This clonotype was seen repeatedly, ten times or more. This chain connects TRBV11-2 to TRBJ1-1, with D possibly being TRBD1 (5 bases). In germline, CDR1 is SGHAT, CDR2 FQNNGV. The V end lost 5 bases, the J end lost 4 bases, and 17 bases lay between the germline ends. The CDR3 has 15 residues. The CDR3 DNA reads as TGTGCCAGCAGCCCGAGGGCAGGGATCAGCACTGAAGCTTTCTTT. Translated, it gives CASSPRAGISTEAFF.

This rearrangement joins TRBV7-6 to TRBJ2-1; D perhaps matches TRBD2 (6 bases). The ends were cut back, 3 bases at V and 10 bases at J, with 13 bases in the middle. In germline, CDR1 is SGHVS, CDR2 FNYEAQ. This CDR3 is built from 13 residues. CDR3 loop: CASSLGLSPEQFF. The CDR3 coding sequence is TGTGCCAGCAGCTTGGGACTTTCTCCCGAGCAGTTCTTC.